These 17 T cell receptor beta chains share one sample of origin, sequenced in a study of blood T cell repertoires in COVID-19. The repertoire was sequenced with immunoSEQ multiplex PCR; TCRdb's copy has only in-frame clones and lacks some. The table lists a few hundred thousand clones, 86% of them singletons. Sample: peripheral blood. The receptors were sampled from a woman in her twenties or thirties with active or convalescent COVID-19.

The chain recombines TRBV7-3 with TRBJ2-2, with 7 positions matching TRBD1. Germline-derived CDR1 and CDR2 are SGHTA and FQGTGA. The CDR3 runs 16 residues. V was clipped by 4 bases and J by 3 bases; unmatched bases: 8. CDR3 bases: TGTGCCAGCAGCTCAAACCCGCAGGGGGACACCGGGGAGCTGTTTTTT. Translating gives CASSSNPQGDTGELFF.

This clone appeared once. The chain combines TRBV4-1 with TRBJ2-5, with 10 bases lining up with TRBD2. Per the germline V gene, CDR1 is MGHRA and CDR2 is YSYEKL. Trimming removed 0 bases from V and 7 bases from J; junction bases left unmatched: 8. The CDR3 spans 16 residues. CDR3 bases: TGCGCCAGCAGCCAAGATGAGCTAGCGGGGGCAGGGACCCAGTACTTC. This sequence encodes CASSQDELAGAGTQYF.

The rearrangement joins TRBV5-8 to TRBJ1-1; possibly TRBD1 for D (6 bases). The length of the CDR3 is 14 residues. The germline gives CDR1 SGHTS, CDR2 YDEGEE. V was cut by 5 bases and J by 5 bases, with 16 bases left in between. In DNA, the CDR3 is TGTGCCAGCAGGTTAAGGGGGGGCGGAACTGAAGCTTTCTTT. This encodes CASRLRGGGTEAFF.

This chain links TRBV28 with TRBJ1-2; a weak D match, TRBD1 (6 bases). Per the germline V gene, CDR1 is MDHEN and CDR2 is SYDVKM. The CDR3 totals 14 residues. V was cut by 5 bases and J by 5 bases, with 15 bases left in between. The CDR3 DNA reads TGTGCCAGCAGTCGAACAGGGATTAGGTATGGCTACACCTTC. Translating it yields CASSRTGIRYGYTF.

This chain links TRBV7-2 with TRBJ2-5; 9 nucleotides line up with TRBD2. The CDR3 contains 15 residues. Germline values: CDR1 SGHTA, CDR2 FQGNSA. Unmatched junction bases numbered 9, after V lost 3 bases and J lost 7 bases. CDR3 residues: CASSFRRGGLGTQYF. In DNA, the CDR3 is TGTGCCAGCAGCTTTCGGCGGGGGGGACTCGGGACCCAGTACTTC.

The chain uses TRBV5-1 and TRBJ1-4, with D unclear. The CDR3 contains 14 residues. Per the germline V gene, CDR1 is SGHRS and CDR2 is YFSETQ. The germline V and J ends were trimmed by 2 bases and 7 bases, with 12 bases remaining between them. CDR3 nucleotides: TGCGCCAGCAGCTTTGAACAGACGGCTGAAAAACTGTTTTTT. Translation gives CASSFEQTAEKLFF.

This sequence joins TRBV24-1 and TRBJ2-3; D may be TRBD2 (5 bases). Per the germline V gene, CDR1 is KGHDR and CDR2 is SFDVKD. V lost 6 bases and J 6 bases, leaving 9 bases between the germline ends. The CDR3 is made up of 12 amino acids. The CDR3 protein is CATSRTGDTQYF. The CDR3 bases are TGTGCCACCAGTCGTACGGGGGATACGCAGTATTTT.

The gene calls are TRBV19 and TRBJ2-7; 7 nucleotides agree with TRBD2. Germline CDR1 and CDR2: LNHDA and SQIVND (reference sequence). Trimming took 2 bases from V and 5 from J; bases not matched to a gene: 9. The CDR3 runs to 15 residues. CDR3 protein: CASSIYSREGHEQYF. CDR3 nucleotide sequence: TGTGCCAGTAGTATATACAGCAGGGAGGGCCACGAGCAGTACTTC. The full variable domain, with the rest looked up from reference TRBV19 and TRBJ2-7, is DGGITQSPKYLFRKEGQNVTLSCEQNLNHDAMYWYRQDPGQGLRLIYYSQIVNDFQKGDIAEGYSVSREKKESFPLTVTSAQKNPTAFYLCASSIYSREGHEQYFGPGTRLTVT.

The chain carries TRBV28 and TRBJ1-6, with D possibly being TRBD1 (6 bases). This CDR3 has 15 amino acids. V was clipped by 7 bases and J by 1 base, with 11 bases between them. Germline V gene lookup returns CDR1 MDHEN and CDR2 SYDVKM. The CDR3 DNA follows: TGTGCCAGCACCATGACAGGATCCTATAATTCACCCCTCCACTTT. Its translation: CASTMTGSYNSPLHF.

The chain uses TRBV5-1 and TRBJ2-5, with 8 bases lining up with TRBD1. The V gene end was trimmed by 4 bases and the J gene end by 5 bases; junction bases not matched to a gene: 7. CDR1 is SGHRS, CDR2 YFSETQ, per germline. This CDR3 region has 14 residues. CDR3 protein: CASSPTGVGETQYF. The CDR3 DNA follows: TGCGCCAGCAGCCCGACAGGGGTCGGGGAGACCCAGTACTTC.

The genes are TRBV6-5 and TRBJ2-3; TRBD2 aligns across 7 bases. Germline assignment: CDR1 MNHEY and CDR2 SVGAGI. This CDR3 region has 13 residues. V gave up 7 bases and J gave up 2 bases; unmatched junction bases: 3. CDR3 DNA: TGTGCCAGCAACGGGGGGAACACAGATACGCAGTATTTT. Protein sequence: CASNGGNTDTQYF.

The chain carries TRBV2 and TRBJ2-7; 8 bases match TRBD1. CDR1 is SNHLY and CDR2 is FYNNEI in the germline V gene. The CDR3 loop spans 14 amino acids. V shed 6 bases and J 3 bases; nucleotides not matched to a gene: 7. In DNA, the CDR3 is TGTGCCAGCAGGGGAGGACAGGGATACTACGAGCAGTACTTC. Its translation: CASRGGQGYYEQYF. The variable domain in full, completed from reference TRBV2 and TRBJ2-7, reads EPEVTQTPSHQVTQMGQEVILRCVPISNHLYFYWYRQILGQKVEFLVSFYNNEISEKSEIFDDQFSVERPDGSNFTLKIRSTKLEDSAMYFCASRGGQGYYEQYFGPGTRLTVT.

The chain employs TRBV7-2 and TRBJ1-6, with TRBD1 as a possible D gene (5 bases). Germline-derived CDR1 and CDR2 are SGHTA and FQGNSA. There are 15 residues in the CDR3. Trimming cost V 3 bases and J 0 bases, with 6 bases left between them. CDR3 amino acids: CASSFDSSYNSPLHF. CDR3 bases: TGTGCCAGCAGCTTCGACAGCTCCTATAATTCACCCCTCCACTTT.

The chain carries TRBV9 and TRBJ2-1; the D gene is possibly TRBD2 (5 bases). Trimming removed 0 bases at V and 7 bases at J, with 20 bases between. The CDR3 contains 17 residues. Germline CDR1 is SGDLS and CDR2 is YYNGEE. The CDR3 sequence: CASSVDPPSGVRNEQFF. CDR3 in DNA: TGTGCCAGCAGCGTAGATCCCCCCAGCGGTGTTCGGAATGAGCAGTTCTTC.

The genes are TRBV7-9 and TRBJ1-2, with TRBD1 matching 12 bases. This CDR3 comprises 15 residues. CDR1 SEHNR and CDR2 FQNEAQ come from the germline V gene (reference sequence). V was clipped by 6 bases and J by 3 bases; unmatched bases: 5. The chain's CDR3 is CASSQGTGGDYGYTF. For the CDR3, the DNA is TGTGCCAGCAGTCAAGGGACAGGGGGCGACTATGGCTACACCTTC.

The chain couples TRBV5-4 to TRBJ1-1; possible D gene TRBD1, 5 bases. From germline, CDR1 is SGHNT and CDR2 YYREEE (reference sequence). The V end was cut by 10 bases, the J end by 6 bases, with 19 bases between. This CDR3 has 13 amino acids. The CDR3 sequence: CAGQTPGWAEAFF. Written as DNA, the CDR3 is TGTGCCGGACAAACACCAGGGTGGGCTGAAGCTTTCTTT.

The chain has TRBV28 and TRBJ1-1; D gene unclear. CDR1 and CDR2 (germline): MDHEN, SYDVKM. The V and J ends lost 6 bases and 5 bases respectively, with 10 bases between them. The CDR3 loop spans 12 amino acids. CDR3 nucleotide sequence: TGTGCCAGCAGATCCGGGGTTACTGAAGCTTTCTTT. Its protein product is CASRSGVTEAFF.